Below are 10 T cell receptor beta chains sequenced from a single sample in a study of neurological immune-mediated disorders. MiXCR was run by TCRdb on the 5' RACE reads, yielding one entry per CDR3 protein. Here the sample spans roughly 60,000 distinct CDR3 sequences, just under 4% being singletons. The source material was CD4+ T cells from blood. These receptors originate from a woman aged 40 to 50 with multiple sclerosis.

This clonotype has a count of ten or more. The chain employs TRBV20-1 and TRBJ1-6, with D maybe TRBD1 (5 bases). V lost 6 bases, J lost 5 bases, and 14 bases lay in between. Looked up from germline, CDR1 is DFQATT and CDR2 is SNEGSKA (reference sequence). The CDR3 is 14 amino acids. The CDR3 bases are TGCAGTGCCGTAAATCAGGGAAATAATTCACCCCTCCACTTT. Translating it yields CSAVNQGNNSPLHF.

This clonotype has at least ten counts. The genes are TRBV19 and TRBJ1-5, with D possibly being TRBD1 (5 bases). This CDR3 region has 14 residues. From germline, CDR1 is LNHDA and CDR2 SQIVND (reference sequence). V was cut by 5 bases and J by 9 bases, with 17 bases left in between. The CDR3 sequence is CASSWGRVGGPQHF. For the CDR3, the DNA is TGTGCCAGTAGTTGGGGGAGGGTAGGAGGGCCCCAGCATTTT.

In its sample, this clonotype was seen many times. The genes are TRBV3-1 and TRBJ2-3; D call uncertain. The germline V gene encodes CDR1 LGHDT and CDR2 YNNKEL (reference sequence). V was clipped by 5 bases and J by 5 bases, with 8 bases between them. The CDR3 extends over 12 amino acids. The CDR3: CASSSLGDTQYF. The CDR3 DNA reads as TGTGCCAGCAGCTCCCTCGGAGATACGCAGTATTTT.

This clonotype was seen repeatedly, ten times or more. The chain is built from TRBV5-1 and TRBJ1-1, with D perhaps TRBD1 (5 bases). In germline, CDR1 is SGHRS, CDR2 YFSETQ. The germline V and J ends were trimmed by 0 bases and 8 bases, with 11 bases remaining between them. This CDR3 spans 13 amino acids. DNA for the CDR3: TGCGCCAGCAGCTTGGATGGGAGACAGGAAGCTTTCTTT. Translating it yields CASSLDGRQEAFF. Looking up the rest from reference TRBV5-1 and TRBJ1-1 gives the full variable domain: KAGVTQTPRYLIKTRGQQVTLSCSPISGHRSVSWYQQTPGQGLQFLFEYFSETQRNKGNFPGRFSGRQFSNSRSEMNVSTLELGDSALYLCASSLDGRQEAFFGQGTRLTVV.

This clonotype was seen ten or more times. This chain joins TRBV7-2 and TRBJ1-2, with D perhaps matching TRBD1 (6 bases). V lost 2 bases and J 3 bases, leaving 7 bases between the germline ends. Germline CDR1 and CDR2: SGHTA and FQGNSA. The CDR3 runs 13 residues. The CDR3 is CASSLQGYYGYTF. The CDR3 DNA follows: TGTGCCAGCAGCTTACAGGGGTACTATGGCTACACCTTC.

This clonotype was observed many times. V and J are TRBV7-8 and TRBJ2-7; 8 positions match TRBD1. The CDR3 totals 16 residues. Germline V lookup: CDR1 SGHVS, CDR2 FQNEAQ. V trimming: 4 bases; J trimming: 0 bases; junction bases outside the gene matches: 8. CDR3 in DNA: TGTGCCAGCAGCTCTAGTACAGGGGGACTCTCCTACGAGCAGTACTTC. Translating gives CASSSSTGGLSYEQYF.

At least ten counts were recorded for this clonotype. The CDR3 nucleotides are TGTGCCAGCAGCCCGGCGGGACTAGCGGGGGGGAGAGCCAAAAACATTCAGTACTTC. Translated: CASSPAGLAGGRAKNIQYF. V gene TRBV3-1 combines with J gene TRBJ2-4, with 16 bases fitting TRBD2. The CDR3 covers 19 residues. Germline V lookup: CDR1 LGHDT, CDR2 YNNKEL (reference sequence). V gave up 4 bases and J gave up 0 bases; unmatched junction bases: 6.

This clonotype was found many times. This rearrangement joins TRBV2 to TRBJ2-2; perhaps TRBD1 as D (5 bases). Trimming shortened V by 4 bases and J by 7 bases, and 13 bases separated the two germline ends. This CDR3 spans 14 amino acids. The germline V gene encodes CDR1 SNHLY and CDR2 FYNNEI. The CDR3 loop reads CASSGQGYGGELFF. CDR3 coding DNA: TGTGCCAGCAGTGGTCAGGGTTATGGCGGGGAGCTGTTTTTT.

This clonotype counts as medium-sized (0.01 to 0.1%). The V and J genes are TRBV5-5 and TRBJ2-7; the D is unclear. Deletions cut 0 bases from V and 2 bases from J, with 9 bases between. Germline assignment: CDR1 SGHKS and CDR2 YYEKEE (reference sequence). CDR3 length: 14 amino acids. CDR3 coding DNA: TGTGCCAGCAGCTTGGGCATAGGGACCTACGAGCAGTACTTC. It yields the protein CASSLGIGTYEQYF. Full variable domain (rest looked up from reference TRBV5-5 and TRBJ2-7): DAGVTQSPTHLIKTRGQQVTLRCSPISGHKSVSWYQQVLGQGPQFIFQYYEKEERGRGNFPDRFSARQFPNYSSELNVNALLLGDSALYLCASSLGIGTYEQYFGPGTRLTVT.

This clonotype was detected ten times or more. The chain combines TRBV10-3 with TRBJ1-2, with 7 bases identical to TRBD1. The CDR3 is made up of 14 amino acids. V gave up 6 bases and J gave up 2 bases; unmatched junction bases: 6. Germline V CDR1 and CDR2: ENHRY, SYGVKD. Written as DNA, the CDR3 is TGTGCCATCAGGGAAGACAGGGCGAACTATGGCTACACCTTC. Residues: CAIREDRANYGYTF.